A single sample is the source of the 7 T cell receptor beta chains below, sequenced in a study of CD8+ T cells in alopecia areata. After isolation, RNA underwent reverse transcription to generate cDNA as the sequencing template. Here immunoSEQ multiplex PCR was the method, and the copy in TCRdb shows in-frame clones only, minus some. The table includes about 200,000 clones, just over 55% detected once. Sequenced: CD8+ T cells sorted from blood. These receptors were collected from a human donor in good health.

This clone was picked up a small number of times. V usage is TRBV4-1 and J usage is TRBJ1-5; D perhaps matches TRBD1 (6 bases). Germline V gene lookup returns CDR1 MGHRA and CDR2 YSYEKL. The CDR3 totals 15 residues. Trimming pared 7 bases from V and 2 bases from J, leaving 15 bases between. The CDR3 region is CASTPAPGGNQPQHF. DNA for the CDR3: TGCGCCAGCACCCCTGCGCCAGGGGGCAATCAGCCCCAGCATTTT.

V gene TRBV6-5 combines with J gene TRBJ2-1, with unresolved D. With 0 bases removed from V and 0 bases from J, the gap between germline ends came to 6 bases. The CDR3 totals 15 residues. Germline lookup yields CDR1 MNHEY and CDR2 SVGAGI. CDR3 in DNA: TGTGCCAGCAGTTACTCACCTAGCTCCTACAATGAGCAGTTCTTC. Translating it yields CASSYSPSSYNEQFF.

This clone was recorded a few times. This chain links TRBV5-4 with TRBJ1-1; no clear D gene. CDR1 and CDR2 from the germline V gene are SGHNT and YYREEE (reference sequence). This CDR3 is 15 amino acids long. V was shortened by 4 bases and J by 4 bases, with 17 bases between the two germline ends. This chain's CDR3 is CASSPGTLLSTEAFF. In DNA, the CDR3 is TGTGCCAGCAGCCCGGGCACGTTATTGAGCACTGAAGCTTTCTTT.

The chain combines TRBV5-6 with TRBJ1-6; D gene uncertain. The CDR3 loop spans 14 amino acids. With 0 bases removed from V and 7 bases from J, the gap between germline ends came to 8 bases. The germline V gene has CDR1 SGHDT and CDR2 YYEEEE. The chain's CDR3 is CASSLDGFNSPLHF. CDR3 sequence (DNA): TGTGCCAGCAGCTTGGATGGGTTCAATTCACCCCTCCACTTT.

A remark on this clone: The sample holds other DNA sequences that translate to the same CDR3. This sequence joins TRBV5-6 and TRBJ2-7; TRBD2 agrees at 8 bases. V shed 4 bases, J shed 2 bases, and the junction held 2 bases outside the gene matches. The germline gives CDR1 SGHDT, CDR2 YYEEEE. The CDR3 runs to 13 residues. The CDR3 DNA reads TGTGCCAGCAGCCCGGGGGGGACCTACGAGCAGTACTTC. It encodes CASSPGGTYEQYF.

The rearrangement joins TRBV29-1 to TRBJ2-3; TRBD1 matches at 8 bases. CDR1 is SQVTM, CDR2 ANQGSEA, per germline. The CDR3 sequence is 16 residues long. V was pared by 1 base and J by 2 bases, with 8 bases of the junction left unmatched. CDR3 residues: CSVEGMDRDSTDTQYF. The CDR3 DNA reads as TGCAGCGTTGAAGGAATGGACAGGGACTCCACAGATACGCAGTATTTT.

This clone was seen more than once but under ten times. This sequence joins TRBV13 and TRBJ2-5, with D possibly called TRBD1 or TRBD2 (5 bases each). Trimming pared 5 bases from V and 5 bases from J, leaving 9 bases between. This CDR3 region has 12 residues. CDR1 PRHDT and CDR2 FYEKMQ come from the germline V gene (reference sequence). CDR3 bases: TGTGCCAGCAGCCCTGAGGGGGAGACCCAGTACTTC. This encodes CASSPEGETQYF.